The clone carrying this T cell receptor beta chain was seen a few times. The sample belongs to a study of blood T cell repertoires in COVID-19. At the level of the study: Researchers got acute and convalescent COVID-19 samples from the United States, Italy and Spain. PBMCs, B-cell-depleted T cells, or T cells were the source of the cDNA or gDNA that made up the material.

The length of the CDR3 is 15 residues. The germline gives CDR1 SGHNT, CDR2 YYREEE (reference sequence). J was trimmed by 1 base and V by 4 bases; bases with no gene match: 6. As handled by the study authors: Reference gene primer amplification gave estimated nucleated cell counts. Generated by immunoSEQ multiplex PCR, the TCRdb table keeps only in-frame clones and is missing some. That table supplies the V and J calls and clone size; D and trimming were determined from the DNA. In the table there are roughly 250,000 clones, roughly 84% of which are singletons. What was sequenced was peripheral blood. The J gene is TRBJ1-1, the V gene TRBV5-4; 8 nucleotides match TRBD1. This receptor was obtained from a woman aged 35 to 49 who had recovered from COVID-19. The CDR3 is CASSHAGTGNTEAFF. The DNA for the CDR3 is TGTGCCAGCAGCCATGCCGGGACAGGGAACACTGAAGCTTTCTTT.